This paragraph covers one T cell receptor beta chain sequence. This record comes from a study of blood T cell repertoires in COVID-19. Original processing notes: Reference gene primers were amplified, and this amplification served to estimate nucleated cell counts. Profiled with immunoSEQ multiplex PCR; TCRdb holds only in-frame clones, not every one. The D gene and trimming were derived from the DNA, and the V and J assignments and clone size from that table. Of 80,000 to 95,000 clones listed, 65% to 90% were seen once; the top ten hold roughly 40%. The CDR3 is 18 amino acids. The V gene's germline CDR1 is KGHSH and CDR2 LQKENI. J was trimmed by 0 bases and V by 6 bases; bases with no gene match: 13.

Material for sequencing was peripheral blood. This TCR was recovered from a man older than 75 with acute or convalescent COVID-19. J is TRBJ1-3 and V is TRBV18; 8 nucleotides match TRBD1. The CDR3 protein is CASSPLQGQGTSGNTIYF. CDR3 coding DNA: TGTGCCAGCTCCCCCCTTCAAGGACAGGGAACCTCTGGAAACACCATATATTTT.